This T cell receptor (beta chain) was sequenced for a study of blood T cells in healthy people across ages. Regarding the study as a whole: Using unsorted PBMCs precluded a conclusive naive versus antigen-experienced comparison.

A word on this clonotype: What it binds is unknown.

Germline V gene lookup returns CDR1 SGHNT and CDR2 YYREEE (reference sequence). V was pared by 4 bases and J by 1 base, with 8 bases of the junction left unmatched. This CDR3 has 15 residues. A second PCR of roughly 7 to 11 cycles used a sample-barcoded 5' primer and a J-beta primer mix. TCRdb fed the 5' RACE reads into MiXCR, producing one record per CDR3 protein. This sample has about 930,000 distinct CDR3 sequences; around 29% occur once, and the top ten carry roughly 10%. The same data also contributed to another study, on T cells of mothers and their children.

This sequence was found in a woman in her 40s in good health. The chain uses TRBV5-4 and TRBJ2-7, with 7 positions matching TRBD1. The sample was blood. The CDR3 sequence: CASSTRTGRSYEQYF. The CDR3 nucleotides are TGTGCCAGCAGCACGCGGACAGGTCGGTCCTACGAGCAGTACTTC.